What follows are 4 T cell receptor beta chains derived from one specimen sequenced in a study of blood T cells in healthy people across ages. Using a J-beta primer mix together with a sample-barcoded 5' primer, a second PCR was run for roughly 7 to 11 cycles. TCRdb itself ran the 5' RACE reads through MiXCR, one entry per CDR3 protein. Here the sample spans about 930,000 distinct CDR3 sequences, about 27% being singletons. These data also featured in a second study, about T cells of mothers and their children.

Material: blood. These receptors were taken from a woman between 35 and 50 years old in good health.

V and J are TRBV14 and TRBJ1-4; D unclear. Looked up from germline, CDR1 is SGHDN and CDR2 is FVKESK. V gave up 4 bases and J gave up 3 bases, with 12 bases separating them. The CDR3 length is 15 residues. In DNA, the CDR3 is TGTGCCAGCAGCCTTATAGGGTTGGCTAATGAAAAACTGTTTTTT. It is translated as CASSLIGLANEKLFF.

As for this clonotype: Mismatch with germline at one junction end may stem from a read error. This chain links TRBV11-3 with TRBJ2-1, with 11 bases matching TRBD2. This CDR3 has 15 residues. Per the germline V gene, CDR1 is SGHNT and CDR2 is YENEEA. CDR3 DNA: TGTGCCAGCAGCGCCCTAGCGGGGGGCCACAATGAGCGGTTCTTC. It codes for CASSALAGGHNERFF.

This clonotype was recorded a few times. This CDR3 reads CSSFLVDRGTEAFF. For the CDR3, the DNA is TGCAGCTCGTTCCTTGTGGACAGGGGAACTGAAGCTTTCTTT. This rearrangement joins TRBV29-1 to TRBJ1-1; 9 positions agree with TRBD1. Germline V gene sequence: CDR1 SQVTM, CDR2 ANQGSEA. CDR3 length: 14 residues. The J segment lost 5 bases and the V segment lost 8 bases, leaving 12 bases of the junction unmatched.

In its sample, this clonotype was seen many times. The chain carries TRBV28 and TRBJ2-7; TRBD2 agrees at 12 bases. Unmatched junction bases numbered 4, after V lost 6 bases and J lost 1 base. Germline V gene sequence: CDR1 MDHEN, CDR2 SYDVKM. The CDR3 has 15 residues. This CDR3 is CASSRGTSGSYEQYF. In DNA, the CDR3 is TGTGCCAGCAGCCGCGGGACTAGCGGGTCCTACGAGCAGTACTTC.